Listed below are T cell receptor beta chains from one sample, sequenced in a study of blood T cells in healthy people across ages. TCRdb itself ran the 5' RACE reads through MiXCR, one entry per CDR3 protein. Seen here are some 1.5 million distinct CDR3 sequences, about 45% observed once, and the top ten hold roughly 3.7%. Sequenced sample: blood. The origin of the receptors is a woman aged 18-30 years in good health. The CDR3 runs from the conserved cysteine through the conserved F or W.

j_gene | v_gene | CDR3aa
TRBJ2-1 | TRBV7-2 | CASGIFAGPSNEQFF
TRBJ1-1 | TRBV28 | CATGTTNTEAFF
TRBJ2-1 | TRBV6-2/TRBV6-3 | CASGTGVNEQFF
TRBJ2-1 | TRBV6-5 | CASSYPGGRNEQFF
TRBJ2-5 | TRBV29-1 | CSTKGLAITGTQYF
TRBJ2-6 | TRBV6-5 | CASIMRGSGANVLTF
TRBJ2-3 | TRBV7-9 | CASSIGLAGVGDTQYF
TRBJ2-7 | TRBV27 | CASSLAAVPSYEQYF
TRBJ1-2 | TRBV4-2 | CASSQDSRDYYGYTF
TRBJ2-7 | TRBV14 | CASSQIWESHNEQYF
TRBJ2-6 | TRBV29-1 | CSATTETGSGANVLTF
TRBJ2-1 | TRBV5-5 | CASSLDTTRIYNEQFF
TRBJ2-7 | TRBV7-9 | CASSGQTYNRELSYEQYF
TRBJ2-1 | TRBV27 | CASSGRTGVQETQFF
TRBJ2-7 | TRBV7-9 | CASSPLVTSGSYEQYF
TRBJ2-7 | TRBV28 | CASTPIGTYEQYF
TRBJ2-7 | TRBV18 | CASSRWDGESSYEQYF
TRBJ2-2 | TRBV3-1 | CASSQEHSGTGELFF
TRBJ2-5 | TRBV3-1 | CASSPPVAPETQYF
TRBJ2-7 | TRBV6-2/TRBV6-3 | CASSFDSGGRREQYF
TRBJ2-7 | TRBV7-2 | CASSARLWTDYEQYF
TRBJ2-5 | TRBV20-1 | CSARGHGGTGYNEQYF